One sample yielded the 2 T cell receptor beta chains listed below, sequenced in a study of cytomegalovirus exposure and HLA in healthy donors. Using immunoSEQ multiplex PCR, the repertoire was profiled, and TCRdb retains in-frame clones only, with some absent. The table has under 250,000 clones, about 88% seen once. Specimen: PBMCs. All receptors derive from a man younger than 35 in good health and CMV-seropositive.

The chain employs TRBV7-9 and TRBJ2-7; D is perhaps TRBD2 (6 bases). V shed 0 bases and J shed 7 bases, with 16 bases lying between them. The germline V gene encodes CDR1 SEHNR and CDR2 FQNEAQ (reference sequence). The CDR3 sequence is 15 residues long. The CDR3 DNA follows: TGTGCCAGCAGCTTAGCAAATCCGGGGGTGGATGAGCAGTACTTC. Its protein product is CASSLANPGVDEQYF.

This clone was observed once. Sequence at one end of the junction differs from germline and may be a read error. The chain carries TRBV27 and TRBJ2-7, with TRBD2 identical over 8 bases. The CDR3 extends over 12 amino acids. Germline V CDR1 and CDR2: MNHEY, SMNVEV (reference sequence). The CDR3 DNA reads TGTGCCAGCGGTCAACGGGCAGGGACTAGTTATTTC. Residues: CASGQRAGTSYF.